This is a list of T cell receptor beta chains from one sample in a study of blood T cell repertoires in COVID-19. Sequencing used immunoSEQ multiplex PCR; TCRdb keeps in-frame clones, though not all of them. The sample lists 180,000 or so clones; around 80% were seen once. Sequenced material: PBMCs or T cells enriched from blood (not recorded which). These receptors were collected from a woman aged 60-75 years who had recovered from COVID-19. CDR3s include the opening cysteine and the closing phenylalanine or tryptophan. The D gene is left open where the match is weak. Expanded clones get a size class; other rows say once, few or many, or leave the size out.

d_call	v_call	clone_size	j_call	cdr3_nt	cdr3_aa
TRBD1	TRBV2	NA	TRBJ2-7	TGTGCCAGCAGTGGGGGCCCGGGACAGGGCAACTACGAGCAGTACTTC	CASSGGPGQGNYEQYF
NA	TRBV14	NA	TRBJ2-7	TGTGCCAGCAGCCACCCGGGGGGACATCGTCTCGACGAGCAGTACTTC	CASSHPGGHRLDEQYF
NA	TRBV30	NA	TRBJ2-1	TGTGCCGGGGCTATAGCACCTGGTCACAATGAGCAGTTCTTC	CAGAIAPGHNEQFF
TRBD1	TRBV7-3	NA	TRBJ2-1	TGTGCCAGCAGCCCCTGGCAGGGGGACTACAATGAGCAGTTCTTC	CASSPWQGDYNEQFF
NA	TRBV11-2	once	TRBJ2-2	TGTGCCAGCAGCTTAACCGTGGGAGTTAGCACCGGGGAGCTGTTTTTT	CASSLTVGVSTGELFF
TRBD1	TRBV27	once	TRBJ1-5	TGTGCCAGCAGTTTGGGACAGGATGGTAATCAGCCCCAGCATTTT	CASSLGQDGNQPQHF
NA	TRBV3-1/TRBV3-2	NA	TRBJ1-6	TGTGCCAGCAGCTTTTCAGGGTCACCCCTCCACTTT	CASSFSGSPLHF
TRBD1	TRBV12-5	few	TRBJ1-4	TGTGCTAGTGGTCCCGGACAGGGTCGAGAAAAACTGTTTTTT	CASGPGQGREKLFF
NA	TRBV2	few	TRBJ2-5	TGTGCCAGCAGGGTAAACAGACTAGGGGAGACCCAGTACTTC	CASRVNRLGETQYF
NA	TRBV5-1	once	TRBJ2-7	TGCGCCAGCAGCGGATGGGGGGCCTACGAGCAGTACTTC	CASSGWGAYEQYF
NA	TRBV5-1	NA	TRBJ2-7	TGCGCCAGCAGCCCACTAGGACAGCTGAGCTCCTACGAGCAGTACTTC	CASSPLGQLSSYEQYF
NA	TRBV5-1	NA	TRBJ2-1	TGCGCCAGCAGCTTGGGACAGAGGATCAATGAGCAGTTCTTC	CASSLGQRINEQFF
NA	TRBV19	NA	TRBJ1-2	TGTGCCAGTAGGGACTCTTTTGTAGACTATGGCTACACCTTC	CASRDSFVDYGYTF
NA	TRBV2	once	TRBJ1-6	TGTGCCAGCAGTGACCCTAGCTCCTATAATTCACCCCTCCACTTT	CASSDPSSYNSPLHF
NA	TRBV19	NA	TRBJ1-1	TGTGCCAGACAGGGCTTCTTTGCTCCGAACACTGAAGCTTTCTTT	CARQGFFAPNTEAFF
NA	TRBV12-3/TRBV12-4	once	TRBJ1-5	TGTGCCAGCAGTTTAGCGCGAGATCAGCCCCAGCATTTT	CASSLARDQPQHF
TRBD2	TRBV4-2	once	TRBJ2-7	TGTGCCAGCAGCCAAGGGATAGCGGGAACCTACGAGCAGTACTTC	CASSQGIAGTYEQYF
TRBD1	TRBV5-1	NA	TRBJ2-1	TGCGCCAGTGGGACAGGGATCCTAAGCTCCTACAATGAGCAGTTCTTC	CASGTGILSSYNEQFF
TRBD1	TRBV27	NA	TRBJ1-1	TGTGCCAGCAGTTTACAACAGGGGGCGGGCACTGAAGCTTTCTTT	CASSLQQGAGTEAFF
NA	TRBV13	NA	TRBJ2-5	TGTGCCAGCAGCCTAAGGGGCGCAACCAACCAAGAGACCCAGTACTTC	CASSLRGATNQETQYF
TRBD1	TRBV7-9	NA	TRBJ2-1	TGTGCCAGCAGCAACCGACAGGGTACTGAGCAGTTCTTC	CASSNRQGTEQFF
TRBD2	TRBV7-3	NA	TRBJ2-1	TGTGCCAGCAGCTCCACCGAGCTGGGACTAGCGCCGCAGTTCTTC	CASSSTELGLAPQFF
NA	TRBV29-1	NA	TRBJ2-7	TGCAGCGTTGAAGGGGGGGGCCTTACCTACGAGCAGTACTTC	CSVEGGGLTYEQYF
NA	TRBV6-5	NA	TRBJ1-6	TGTGCCAGCAGCCCATTAGAACCGTCACCCCTCCACTTT	CASSPLEPSPLHF
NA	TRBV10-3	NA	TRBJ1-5	TGTGCCATCAGTCGCGGGACGGATAGCAATCAGCCCCAGCATTTT	CAISRGTDSNQPQHF
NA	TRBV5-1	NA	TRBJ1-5	TGCGCCAGCAGCCCCGGGACACCAGGGGCTGGGCCCCAGCATTTT	CASSPGTPGAGPQHF
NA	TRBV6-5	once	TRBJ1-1	TGTGCCAGCTGCCCTCGGAGAAGCACTGAAGCTTTCTTT	CASCPRRSTEAFF
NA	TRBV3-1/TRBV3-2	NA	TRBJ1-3	TGTGCCAGCAGCCACCCGGAGCGAGGAAACACCATATATTTT	CASSHPERGNTIYF
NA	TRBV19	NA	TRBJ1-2	TGTGCCAGTACCGATGGGGGGGACCCACTGGGCTACACCTTC	CASTDGGDPLGYTF
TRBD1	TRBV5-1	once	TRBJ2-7	TGCGCCAGCAGCCCGAGGGGGCACGAGCAGTACTTC	CASSPRGHEQYF
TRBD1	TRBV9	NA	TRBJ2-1	TGTGCCAGCAGTGACCCGGGACAGACTAACAATGAGCAGTTCTTC	CASSDPGQTNNEQFF
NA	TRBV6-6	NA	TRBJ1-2	TGTGCCAGCAGTTCCCCCTTGCGGGACTATGGCTACACCTTC	CASSSPLRDYGYTF
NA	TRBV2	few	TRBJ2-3	TGTGCCAGCACTCTTTTCGGGAGAGGAGATACGCAGTATTTT	CASTLFGRGDTQYF
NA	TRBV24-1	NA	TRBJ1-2	TGTGCCACCAGGGGAGCCGCCAGCGGCGGCTACACCTTC	CATRGAASGGYTF
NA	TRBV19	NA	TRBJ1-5	TGTGCCAGTAGTATCGGTGGGGCGGGGGGAGTTCGTACGCCCCAGCATTTT	CASSIGGAGGVRTPQHF
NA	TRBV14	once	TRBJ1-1	TGTGCCAGCAGCCAAGATAGTTGGAACACTGAAGCTTTCTTT	CASSQDSWNTEAFF
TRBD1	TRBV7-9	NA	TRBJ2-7	TGTGCCAGCAGCGCGTGGGGGACAGGGAGCTCCTACGAGCAGTACTTC	CASSAWGTGSSYEQYF
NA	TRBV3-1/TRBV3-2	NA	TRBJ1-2	TGTGCCAGCAGCCCCCACGCCCAAGAGAGAAGCGGCTACACCTTC	CASSPHAQERSGYTF
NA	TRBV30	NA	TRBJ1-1	TGTGCCTGGAGCCCCCGGGGGATGAACACTGAAGCTTTCTTT	CAWSPRGMNTEAFF
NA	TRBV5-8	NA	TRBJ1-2	TGTGCCAGCAGCCCATTAGGGGGGGAAGGCTACACCTTC	CASSPLGGEGYTF
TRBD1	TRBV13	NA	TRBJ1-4	TGTGCCAGCAGCTCCCAAAGGCTTGGGGGACAGGGTGAAAAACTGTTTTTT	CASSSQRLGGQGEKLFF
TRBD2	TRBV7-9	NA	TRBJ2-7	TGTGCCAGCAGCCTTAGCGGGAGGGCTTGGGTGCAGTACTTC	CASSLSGRAWVQYF
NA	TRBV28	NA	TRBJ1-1	TGTGCCAGCAGTTCCCCCGGGGGGCACGAGAACACTGAAGCTTTCTTT	CASSSPGGHENTEAFF
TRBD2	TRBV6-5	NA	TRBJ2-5	TGTGCCAGCAGTTACTCGACTAGCCGGTTGGCCCAGTACTTC	CASSYSTSRLAQYF
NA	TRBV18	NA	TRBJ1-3	TGTGCCAGCTCACCAGTATATGTACAGGCATCCTCTGGAAACACCATATATTTT	CASSPVYVQASSGNTIYF
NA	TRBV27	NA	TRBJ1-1	TGTGCCAGCAGTTCCCGCGTGCGTAGCACTGAAGCTTTCTTT	CASSSRVRSTEAFF
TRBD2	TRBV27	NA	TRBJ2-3	TGTGCCAGCGGATGGGCTAGCGGGAGACATGGGAAAGATACGCAGTATTTT	CASGWASGRHGKDTQYF
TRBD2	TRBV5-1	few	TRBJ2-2	TGCGCCAGCAGCTCGAGTAGGGTGAAAATAGCGGGGGATGACACCGGGGAGCTGTTTTTT	CASSSSRVKIAGDDTGELFF
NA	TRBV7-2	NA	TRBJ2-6	TGTGCCAGCAGCTCCCAGGCTGGAGGGAGAAACGTCCTGACTTTC	CASSSQAGGRNVLTF
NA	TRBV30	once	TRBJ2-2	TGTGCCTGGAGTGTACTTCGGACCGGGGAGCTGTTTTTT	CAWSVLRTGELFF
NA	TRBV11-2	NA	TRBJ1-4	TGTGCCAGCAGCTTAGCCCCGAGATATAATGAAAAACTGTTTTTT	CASSLAPRYNEKLFF
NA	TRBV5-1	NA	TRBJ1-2	TGCGCCAGCAGTTTTCCCAACGGGGAAAATGGCTACACCTTC	CASSFPNGENGYTF
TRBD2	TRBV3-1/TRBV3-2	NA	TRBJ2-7	TGTGCCAGCAGCCAAGATTTCCTAGCGGTCTACGAGCAGTACTTC	CASSQDFLAVYEQYF
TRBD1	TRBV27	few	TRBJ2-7	TGTGCCAGCAGAGGACAGGGTTTTTGGTACGAGCAGTACTTC	CASRGQGFWYEQYF
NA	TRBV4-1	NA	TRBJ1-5	TGCGCCAGCAGCCAAGGACAATATCAGCCCCAGCATTTT	CASSQGQYQPQHF